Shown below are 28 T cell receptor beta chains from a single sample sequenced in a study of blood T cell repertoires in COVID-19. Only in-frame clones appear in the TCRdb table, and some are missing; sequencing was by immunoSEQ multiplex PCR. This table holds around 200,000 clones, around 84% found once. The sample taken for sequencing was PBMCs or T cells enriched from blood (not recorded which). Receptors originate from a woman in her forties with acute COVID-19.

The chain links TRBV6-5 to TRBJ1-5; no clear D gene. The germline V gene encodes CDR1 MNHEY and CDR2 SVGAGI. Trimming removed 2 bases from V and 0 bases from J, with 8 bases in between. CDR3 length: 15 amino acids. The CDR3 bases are TGTGCCAGCAGTTACACGGTTTATAGCAATCAGCCCCAGCATTTT. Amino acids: CASSYTVYSNQPQHF.

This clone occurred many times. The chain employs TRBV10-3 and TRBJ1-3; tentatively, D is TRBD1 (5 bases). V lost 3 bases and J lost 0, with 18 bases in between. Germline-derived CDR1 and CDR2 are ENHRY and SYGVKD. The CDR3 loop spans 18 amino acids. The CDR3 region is CAISEGVPGPRSGNTIYF. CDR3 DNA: TGTGCCATCAGTGAAGGGGTCCCAGGGCCCCGCTCTGGAAACACCATATATTTT.

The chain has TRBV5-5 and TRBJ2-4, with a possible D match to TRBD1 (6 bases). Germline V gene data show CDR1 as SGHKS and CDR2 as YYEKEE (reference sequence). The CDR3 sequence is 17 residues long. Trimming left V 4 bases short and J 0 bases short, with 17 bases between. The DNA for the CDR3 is TGTGCCAGCAGCATCGACCCAGGGGACGGAGCCAAAAACATTCAGTACTTC. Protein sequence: CASSIDPGDGAKNIQYF. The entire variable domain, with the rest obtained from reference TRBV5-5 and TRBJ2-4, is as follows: DAGVTQSPTHLIKTRGQQVTLRCSPISGHKSVSWYQQVLGQGPQFIFQYYEKEERGRGNFPDRFSARQFPNYSSELNVNALLLGDSALYLCASSIDPGDGAKNIQYFGAGTRLSVL.

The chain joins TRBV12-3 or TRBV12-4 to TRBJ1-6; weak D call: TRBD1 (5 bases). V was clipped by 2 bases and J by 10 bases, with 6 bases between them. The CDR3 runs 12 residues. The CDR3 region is CASSLKGSPLHF. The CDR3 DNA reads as TGTGCCAGCAGTTTAAAGGGGTCACCCCTCCACTTT.

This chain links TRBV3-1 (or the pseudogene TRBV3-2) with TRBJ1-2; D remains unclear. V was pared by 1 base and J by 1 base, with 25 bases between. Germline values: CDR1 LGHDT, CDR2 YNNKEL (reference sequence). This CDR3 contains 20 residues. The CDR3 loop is CASSQGVNDGRPQYNYGYTF. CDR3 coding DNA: TGTGCCAGCAGCCAAGGAGTCAACGATGGCAGGCCCCAATATAACTATGGCTACACCTTC.

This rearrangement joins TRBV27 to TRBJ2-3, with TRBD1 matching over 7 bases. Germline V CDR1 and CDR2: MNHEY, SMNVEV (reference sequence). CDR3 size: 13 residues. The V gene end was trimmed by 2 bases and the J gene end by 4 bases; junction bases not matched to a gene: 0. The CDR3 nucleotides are TGTGCCAGCAGTTTAAGGGGGCCAGATACGCAGTATTTT. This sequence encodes CASSLRGPDTQYF.

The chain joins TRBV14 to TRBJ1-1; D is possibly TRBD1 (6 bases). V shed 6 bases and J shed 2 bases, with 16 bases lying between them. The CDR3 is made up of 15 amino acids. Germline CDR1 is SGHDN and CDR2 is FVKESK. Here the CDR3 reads CASSKVAGDNTEAFF. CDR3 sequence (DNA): TGTGCCAGCAGTAAGGTGGCAGGGGACAACACTGAAGCTTTCTTT.

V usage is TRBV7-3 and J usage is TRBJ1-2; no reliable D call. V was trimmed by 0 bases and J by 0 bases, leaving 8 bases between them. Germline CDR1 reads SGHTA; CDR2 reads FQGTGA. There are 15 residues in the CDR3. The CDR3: CASSLTPTSNYGYTF. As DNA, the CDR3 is TGTGCCAGCAGCTTAACCCCTACTTCTAACTATGGCTACACCTTC.

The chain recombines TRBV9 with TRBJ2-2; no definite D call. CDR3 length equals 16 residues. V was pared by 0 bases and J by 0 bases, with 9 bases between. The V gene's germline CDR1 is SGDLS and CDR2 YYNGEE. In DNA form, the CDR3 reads TGTGCCAGCAGCGTAGACGGCAGCGCGAACACCGGGGAGCTGTTTTTT. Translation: CASSVDGSANTGELFF.

The CDR3 nucleotides read TGCGCCAGCAGCTTGTCACCGGGACTAGCGGGCCAGCAGTTCTTC. Amino acids: CASSLSPGLAGQQFF. V usage is TRBV5-1 and J usage is TRBJ2-1, with 12 bases identical to TRBD2. CDR1 is SGHRS, CDR2 YFSETQ, per germline. There are 15 residues in the CDR3. The ends lost 1 base at V and 11 bases at J; junction bases unmatched: 7.

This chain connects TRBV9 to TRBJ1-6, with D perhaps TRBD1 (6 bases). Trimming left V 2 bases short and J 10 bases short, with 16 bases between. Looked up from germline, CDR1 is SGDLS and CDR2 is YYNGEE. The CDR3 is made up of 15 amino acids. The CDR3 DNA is TGTGCCAGCAGCGTGAGTCAGGGGCAGGGGTCACCCCTCCACTTT. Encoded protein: CASSVSQGQGSPLHF.

CDR3 protein: CASSQDRVRGDSPLHF. The CDR3, as DNA: TGTGCCAGCAGCCAGGACAGGGTCAGGGGCGATTCACCCCTCCACTTT. The chain couples TRBV14 to TRBJ1-6; 8 bases are a match to TRBD1. With V trimmed by 3 bases and J by 8 bases, 9 bases remained unmatched. This CDR3 region has 16 residues. In germline, CDR1 is SGHDN, CDR2 FVKESK.

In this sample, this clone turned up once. The CDR3 DNA follows: TGTGCCAGCAGCCAGGGGGCGACCACCGGGGAGCTGTTTTTT. Its translation is CASSQGATTGELFF. The gene calls are TRBV3-1 (or the pseudogene TRBV3-2) and TRBJ2-2; D is perhaps TRBD1 (6 bases). Germline V gene lookup returns CDR1 LGHDT and CDR2 YNNKEL (reference sequence). Trimming shortened V by 3 bases and J by 4 bases, and 9 bases separated the two germline ends. There are 14 residues in the CDR3.

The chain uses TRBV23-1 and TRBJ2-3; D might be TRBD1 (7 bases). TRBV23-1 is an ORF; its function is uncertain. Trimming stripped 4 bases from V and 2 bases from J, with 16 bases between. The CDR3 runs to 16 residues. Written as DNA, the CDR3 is TGCGCCAGCAGTCCTACTACAGGGGAGGACACAGATACGCAGTATTTT. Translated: CASSPTTGEDTDTQYF.

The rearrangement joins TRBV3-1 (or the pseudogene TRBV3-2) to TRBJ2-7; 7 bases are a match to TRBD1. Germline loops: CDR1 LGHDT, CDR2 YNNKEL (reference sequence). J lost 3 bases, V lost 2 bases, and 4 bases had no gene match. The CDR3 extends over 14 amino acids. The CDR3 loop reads CASSQTRTGYEQYF. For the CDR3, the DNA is TGTGCCAGCAGCCAAACGCGGACAGGCTACGAGCAGTACTTC.

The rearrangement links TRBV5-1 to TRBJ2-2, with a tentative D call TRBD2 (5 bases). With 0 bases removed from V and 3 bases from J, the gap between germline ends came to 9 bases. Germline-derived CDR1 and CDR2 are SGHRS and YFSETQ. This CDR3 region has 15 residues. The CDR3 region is CASSLETRDTGELFF. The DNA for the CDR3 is TGCGCCAGCAGCTTGGAAACTAGGGACACCGGGGAGCTGTTTTTT.

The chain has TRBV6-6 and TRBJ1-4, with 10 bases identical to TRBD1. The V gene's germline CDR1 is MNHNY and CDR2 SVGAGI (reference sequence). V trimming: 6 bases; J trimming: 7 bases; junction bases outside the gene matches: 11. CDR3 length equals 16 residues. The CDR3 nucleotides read TGTGCCAGCAGGATAGACCGACAGGGGGCAGGTGAAAAACTGTTTTTT. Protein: CASRIDRQGAGEKLFF.

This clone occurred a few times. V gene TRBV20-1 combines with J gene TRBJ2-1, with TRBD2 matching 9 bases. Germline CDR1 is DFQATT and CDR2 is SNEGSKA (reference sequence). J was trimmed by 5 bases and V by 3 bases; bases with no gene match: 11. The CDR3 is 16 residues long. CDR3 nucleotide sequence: TGCAGTGCTAGTGCCCCCCTAGCGGGGTATCACAATGAGCAGTTCTTC. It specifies CSASAPLAGYHNEQFF.

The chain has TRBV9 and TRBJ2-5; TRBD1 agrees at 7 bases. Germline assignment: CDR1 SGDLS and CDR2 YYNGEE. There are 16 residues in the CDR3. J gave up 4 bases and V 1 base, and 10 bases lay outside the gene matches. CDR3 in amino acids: CASSVHQGVAAETQYF. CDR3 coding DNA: TGTGCCAGCAGCGTACATCAGGGGGTAGCCGCAGAGACCCAGTACTTC. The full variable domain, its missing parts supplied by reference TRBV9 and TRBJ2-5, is DSGVTQTPKHLITATGQRVTLRCSPRSGDLSVYWYQQSLDQGLQFLIQYYNGEERAKGNILERFSAQQFPDLHSELNLSSLELGDSALYFCASSVHQGVAAETQYFGPGTRLLVL.

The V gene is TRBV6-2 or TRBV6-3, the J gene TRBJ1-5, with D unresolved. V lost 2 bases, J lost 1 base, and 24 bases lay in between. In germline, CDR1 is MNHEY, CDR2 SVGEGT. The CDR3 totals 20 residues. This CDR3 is CASSYALRTSTGGSNQPQHF. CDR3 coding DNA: TGTGCCAGCAGTTACGCACTACGGACTAGCACCGGAGGAAGCAATCAGCCCCAGCATTTT.

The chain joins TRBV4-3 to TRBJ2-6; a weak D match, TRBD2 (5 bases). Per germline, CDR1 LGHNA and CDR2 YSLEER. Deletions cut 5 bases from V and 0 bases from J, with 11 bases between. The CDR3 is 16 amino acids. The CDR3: CASSDSGSSGANVLTF. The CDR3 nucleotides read TGCGCCAGCAGCGATTCGGGGAGCTCTGGGGCCAACGTCCTGACTTTC.

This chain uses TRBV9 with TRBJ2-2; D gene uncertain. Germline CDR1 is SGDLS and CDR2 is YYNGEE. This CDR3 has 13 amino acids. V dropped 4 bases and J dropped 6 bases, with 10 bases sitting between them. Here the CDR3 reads CASSSINSGELFF. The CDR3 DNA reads TGTGCCAGCAGCTCCATTAACTCCGGGGAGCTGTTTTTT.

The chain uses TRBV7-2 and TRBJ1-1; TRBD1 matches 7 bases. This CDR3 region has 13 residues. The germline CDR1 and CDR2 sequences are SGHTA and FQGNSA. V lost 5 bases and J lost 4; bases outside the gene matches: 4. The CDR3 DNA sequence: TGTGCCAGCAGCCTCCAGGGGGGCACTGAAGCTTTCTTT. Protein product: CASSLQGGTEAFF.

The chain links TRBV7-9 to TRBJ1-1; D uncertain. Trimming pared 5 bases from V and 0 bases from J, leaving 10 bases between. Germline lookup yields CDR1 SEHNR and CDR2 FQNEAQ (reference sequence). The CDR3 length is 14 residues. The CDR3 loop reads CASSISVMNTEAFF. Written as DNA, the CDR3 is TGTGCCAGCAGCATTTCGGTAATGAACACTGAAGCTTTCTTT.

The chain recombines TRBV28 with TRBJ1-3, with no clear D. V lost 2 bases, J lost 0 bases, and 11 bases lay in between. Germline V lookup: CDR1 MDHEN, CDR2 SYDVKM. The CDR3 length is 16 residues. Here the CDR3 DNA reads TGTGCCAGCAGTTTAGTAGCACGGAACTCTGGAAACACCATATATTTT. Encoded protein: CASSLVARNSGNTIYF.

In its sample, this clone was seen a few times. This CDR3 is CASSQDPTSGSALNEQYF. Written as DNA, the CDR3 is TGCGCCAGCAGCCAGGACCCAACTAGCGGGAGTGCTCTTAACGAGCAGTACTTC. The chain carries TRBV4-3 and TRBJ2-7; 11 bases align to TRBD2. CDR1 is LGHNA and CDR2 is YSLEER in the germline V gene. This CDR3 comprises 18 residues. The V and J ends lost 3 bases and 5 bases, in that order; junction bases with no gene match: 15.

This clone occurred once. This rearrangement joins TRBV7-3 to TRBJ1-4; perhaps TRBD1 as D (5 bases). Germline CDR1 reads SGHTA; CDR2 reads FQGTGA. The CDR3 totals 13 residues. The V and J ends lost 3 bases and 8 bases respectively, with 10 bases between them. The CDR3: CASSLTAGEKLFF. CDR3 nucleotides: TGTGCCAGCAGCTTGACAGCGGGAGAAAAACTGTTTTTT.

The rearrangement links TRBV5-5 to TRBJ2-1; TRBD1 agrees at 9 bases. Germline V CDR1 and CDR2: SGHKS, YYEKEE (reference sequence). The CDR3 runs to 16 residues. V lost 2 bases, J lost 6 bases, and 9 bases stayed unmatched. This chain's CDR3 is CASSLPRDRVRNEQFF. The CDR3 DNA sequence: TGTGCCAGCAGCTTACCCCGGGACAGGGTGCGCAATGAGCAGTTCTTC.